This entry concerns a single T cell receptor (beta chain). Recruits, aged roughly 18 to 89 years, lived in 24 US areas. Two negative PCRs, clearance, or symptom resolution had been documented for recovered Cohort 3 donors. This sample is drawn from a study of blood T cell repertoires in COVID-19. Clones were sequenced by immunoSEQ multiplex PCR, and TCRdb holds only the in-frame ones, with some missing. The profile shows 95,000 to 150,000 clones, over 80% of them singletons. The germline V gene has CDR1 SGHDN and CDR2 FVKESK. This CDR3 has 16 amino acids. V lost 3 bases and J lost 6; bases outside the gene matches: 8.

The sample comprised PBMCs or T cells enriched from blood (not recorded which). The TCR comes from a woman in her 30s who had recovered from COVID-19. V usage is TRBV14 and J usage is TRBJ2-7; 13 positions agree with TRBD2. DNA for the CDR3: TGTGCCAGCAGCCACCAGCCGGGACTAGCGGGGCGCGAGCAGTACTTC. It encodes CASSHQPGLAGREQYF.